This entry is about one T cell receptor beta chain. The sample comes from a study of blood T cell repertoires in COVID-19. Per the germline V gene, CDR1 is KGHSH and CDR2 is LQKENI. After removal of 3 bases from V and 9 bases from J, the junction contained 5 bases not matched to a gene. The CDR3 has 14 amino acids. The method was immunoSEQ multiplex PCR; TCRdb's version includes in-frame clones alone and lacks a portion of them. The sample has 250,000 to 300,000 clones; around 81% are singletons. This TCR was sampled from a woman aged 55-69 years with active or convalescent COVID-19. This chain links TRBV18 with TRBJ1-6; TRBD1 matches at 7 bases. What was sequenced was peripheral blood. CDR3 coding DNA: TGTGCCAGCTCACCCGACAGGGTCCCTTCACCCCTCCACTTT. The encoded protein is CASSPDRVPSPLHF.